The sequence of this TCR beta chain was determined in a study of CD8+ T cells in alopecia areata. The wider study: The duration of tofacitinib was 6 to 18 months, with 6 months off drug afterward.

Study-wide results and limits: Especially in alopecia totalis/universalis, lesional scalp showed greater clonality than normal scalp did. Scalp sample data also include resident alphabeta T cells from normal skin.

V dropped 4 bases and J dropped 4; count of bases not matched to a gene: 6. The CDR3 length is 14 residues. Per germline, CDR1 SGHRS and CDR2 YFSETQ. Extracted RNA was reverse transcribed, and the resulting cDNA served as sequencing template. Method: immunoSEQ multiplex PCR; TCRdb's copy keeps in-frame clones and lacks some. The sample holds hundreds of thousands of clones, 57% seen once. This clone was found a few times. What it binds is unknown. Collection of lesional scalp punch biopsies and peripheral blood was performed in alopecia areata patients. This clonotype was sampled from a human donor with alopecia areata. This sequence joins TRBV5-1 and TRBJ1-1; 8 bases match TRBD1. The specimen comprised CD4+ T cells sorted from blood, sampled at week 0. In DNA form, the CDR3 reads TGCGCCAGCAGCACCCGGACAGGGAGCACTGAAGCTTTCTTT. Its protein product is CASSTRTGSTEAFF.